The rows below give T cell receptor beta chains drawn from one sample of a study of cytomegalovirus exposure and HLA in healthy donors. Data came from immunoSEQ multiplex PCR; TCRdb stores just in-frame clones and leaves some out. The sample records roughly 100,000 clones, roughly 71% being singletons. Sequencing was done on a sample of PBMCs. Source of these receptors: a man aged 35 to 55 in good health and CMV-seropositive. The CDR3 runs from the conserved cysteine through the conserved F or W. D genes are given only for firm matches. Size is omitted from some rows. Given values are once, few, many or a class for expanded clones.

J gene | D gene | clone size | V gene | CDR3 protein | CDR3 DNA
TRBJ2-1 | TRBD2 | - | TRBV2 | CASGGLAVNEQFF | TGTGCCTCGGGGGGACTAGCGGTAAATGAGCAGTTCTTC
TRBJ1-1 | - | - | TRBV21-1 | CASSKAGPTGVFMNTEAFF | TGTGCCAGCAGCAAAGCGGGGCCGACAGGGGTCTTCATGAACACTGAAGCTTTCTTT
TRBJ2-1 | - | - | TRBV11-2 | CASSEGQTYNEQFF | TGTGCCAGCTCCGAAGGACAGACCTACAATGAGCAGTTCTTC
TRBJ2-5 | TRBD2 | - | TRBV5-4 | CASSLGLADETQYF | TGTGCCAGCAGCTTAGGACTAGCGGATGAGACCCAGTACTTC
TRBJ2-1 | - | - | TRBV5-4 | CASSFPLAYNEQFF | TGTGCCAGCAGCTTCCCCCTAGCCTACAATGAGCAGTTCTTC
TRBJ2-3 | TRBD2 | - | TRBV27 | CASSLPAAGGPTDTQYF | TGTGCCAGCAGTCTCCCCGCAGCGGGAGGGCCCACAGATACGCAGTATTTT
TRBJ2-1 | TRBD1 | - | TRBV6-5 | CASSYPGQGDNEQFF | TGTGCCAGCAGTTACCCGGGACAGGGTGACAATGAGCAGTTCTTC
TRBJ1-2 | TRBD1 | - | TRBV6-4 | CASSDSGTATYGYTF | TGTGCCAGCAGTGATTCCGGGACAGCAACCTATGGCTACACCTTC
TRBJ1-2 | - | few | TRBV30 | CAWSARYGYTF | TGTGCCTGGAGTGCTCGCTATGGCTACACCTTC
TRBJ2-1 | - | - | TRBV7-3 | CASSFGGSSYNEQFF | TGTGCCAGCAGCTTTGGAGGCAGCTCCTACAATGAGCAGTTCTTC
TRBJ2-7 | - | - | TRBV27 | CASSFFPPRASSYEQYF | TGTGCCAGCAGTTTTTTCCCCCCGCGGGCTAGCTCCTACGAGCAGTACTTC
TRBJ2-7 | - | few | TRBV5-4 | CASSPSTGYGEYF | TGTGCCAGCAGCCCGTCAACAGGGTATGGTGAGTACTTC
TRBJ2-7 | - | - | TRBV5-1 | CASSFEQASYEQYF | TGCGCCAGCAGCTTCGAACAGGCTTCCTACGAGCAGTACTTC
TRBJ2-7 | TRBD2 | - | TRBV28 | CASSLNWVAGGPPSYEQYF | TGTGCCAGCAGTTTAAATTGGGTAGCGGGAGGCCCCCCCTCCTACGAGCAGTACTTC
TRBJ2-6 | - | few | TRBV7-9 | CASSLDPRGSGANVLTF | TGTGCCAGCAGCTTAGACCCCAGGGGCTCTGGGGCCAACGTCCTGACTTTC
TRBJ1-1 | TRBD1 | - | TRBV13 | CASSRSQGEESEAFF | TGTGCCAGCAGCCGGTCACAGGGGGAAGAATCTGAAGCTTTCTTT
TRBJ2-7 | TRBD2 | few | TRBV6-5 | CASSGTGTSREQYF | TGTGCCAGCAGTGGTACCGGGACTAGCCGTGAGCAGTACTTC
TRBJ2-1 | - | - | TRBV7-3 | CASSPPGTRTNEQFF | TGTGCCAGCAGCCCACCCGGGACACGCACTAATGAGCAGTTCTTC
TRBJ2-3 | - | few | TRBV4-1 | CASSQDLIRGGTDTQYF | TGCGCCAGCAGCCAAGATCTAATCAGGGGTGGAACAGATACGCAGTATTTT
TRBJ2-1 | TRBD2 | - | TRBV6-5 | CASSTGRAENEQFF | TGTGCCAGCAGTACCGGGAGGGCTGAAAATGAGCAGTTCTTC